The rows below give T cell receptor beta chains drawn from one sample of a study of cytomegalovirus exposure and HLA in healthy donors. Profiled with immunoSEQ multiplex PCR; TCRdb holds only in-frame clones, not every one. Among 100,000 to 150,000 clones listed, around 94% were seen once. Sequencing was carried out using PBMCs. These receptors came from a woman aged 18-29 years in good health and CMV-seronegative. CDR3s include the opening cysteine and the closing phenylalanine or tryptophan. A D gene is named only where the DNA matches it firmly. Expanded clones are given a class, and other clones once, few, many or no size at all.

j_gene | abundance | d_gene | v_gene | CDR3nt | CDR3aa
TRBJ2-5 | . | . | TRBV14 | TGTGCCAGCAGCCTATACTCAGCACAGGGTACTCGAGAGACCCAGTACTTC | CASSLYSAQGTRETQYF
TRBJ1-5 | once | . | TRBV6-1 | TGTGCCAGCACCTCCTCCGGGAGTAATCAGCCCCAGCATTTT | CASTSSGSNQPQHF
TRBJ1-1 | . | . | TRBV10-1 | TGCGCCAGCAGTGAAAGCCTAATTAACACTGAAGCTTTCTTT | CASSESLINTEAFF
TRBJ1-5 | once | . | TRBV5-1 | TGCGCCAGCAGCTTGGGTGGAGGAGGTAGCAATCAGCCCCAGCATTTT | CASSLGGGGSNQPQHF
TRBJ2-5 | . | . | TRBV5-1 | TGCGCCAGCAGCCCATCGACAGGAGTCGGTGAGACCCAGTACTTC | CASSPSTGVGETQYF
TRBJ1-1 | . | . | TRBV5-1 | TGCGCCAGCAGCTTGGGACAGCGAGCTGAAGCTTTCTTT | CASSLGQRAEAFF
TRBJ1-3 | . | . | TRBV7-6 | TGTGCCAGCAGCTTAACGACAGGCACTGGAAACACCATATATTTT | CASSLTTGTGNTIYF
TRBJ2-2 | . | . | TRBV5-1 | TGCGCCAGCAGCTCCGCCCTCTTAGCTGTACCGAACACCGGGGAGCTGTTTTTT | CASSSALLAVPNTGELFF
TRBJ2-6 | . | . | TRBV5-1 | TGCGCCAGCAGCCCGGGGGACTTTGGTGGGGCCAACGTCCTGACTTTC | CASSPGDFGGANVLTF
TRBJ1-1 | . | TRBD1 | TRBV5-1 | TGCGCCAGCAGCTTACAGGGGGGGAACACTGAAGCTTTCTTT | CASSLQGGNTEAFF
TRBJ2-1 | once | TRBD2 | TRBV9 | TGTGCCAGCAGCCAGGGACTAGCGGGAGTCGGTGAGCAGTTCTTC | CASSQGLAGVGEQFF
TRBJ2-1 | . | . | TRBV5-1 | TGCGCCAGCAGCTTAAGGTCGGGAGAGGTAGCGAATGAGCAGTTCTTC | CASSLRSGEVANEQFF
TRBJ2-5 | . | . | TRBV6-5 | TGTGCCAGCAGTTACGATCCCAGAGAGACCCAGTACTTC | CASSYDPRETQYF
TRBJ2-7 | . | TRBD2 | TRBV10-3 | TGTGCCATCAGTGGGACTAGCAACTCCTACGAGCAGTACTTC | CAISGTSNSYEQYF
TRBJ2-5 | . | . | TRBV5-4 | TGTGCCAGCCGGGGGAGTGGGCAAGAGACCCAGTACTTC | CASRGSGQETQYF
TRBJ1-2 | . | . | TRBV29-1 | TGCAGCGTGACCGGAGGGAACTATGGCTACACCTTC | CSVTGGNYGYTF